What follows are 14 T cell receptor beta chains derived from one specimen sequenced in a study of OX40 agonist ivuxolimab in advanced cancers. Profiled with immunoSEQ multiplex PCR; TCRdb holds only in-frame clones, not every one. Here the sample spans over 45,000 clones, 85% being singletons. The source material was CD4+ or CD8+ T cells sorted from blood, sampled in a trial of the OX40 agonist ivuxolimab. These receptors all stem from an adult with an advanced solid tumor such as melanoma, head and neck, liver or kidney cancer.

The chain couples TRBV7-6 to TRBJ1-5, with D uncertain. Germline assignment: CDR1 SGHVS and CDR2 FNYEAQ. The CDR3 runs to 13 residues. V was cut by 5 bases and J by 6 bases, with 11 bases left in between. DNA of the CDR3: TGTGCCAGCAGCCCTGGCTGGGGTCAGCCCCAGCATTTT. It codes for CASSPGWGQPQHF.

The CDR3 DNA reads TGTGCCAGTAGTATGGGGGCCCACCTTGGCTACAATGAGCAGTTCTTC. This encodes CASSMGAHLGYNEQFF. J is TRBJ2-1 and V is TRBV19; maybe TRBD1 (6 bases). Germline CDR1 and CDR2: LNHDA and SQIVND (reference sequence). This CDR3 has 16 amino acids. V shed 3 bases and J shed 3 bases, with 15 bases lying between them. Together with reference TRBV19 and TRBJ2-1, the CDR3 gives the full variable domain: DGGITQSPKYLFRKEGQNVTLSCEQNLNHDAMYWYRQDPGQGLRLIYYSQIVNDFQKGDIAEGYSVSREKKESFPLTVTSAQKNPTAFYLCASSMGAHLGYNEQFFGPGTRLTVL.

V is TRBV20-1 and J is TRBJ2-5; D call uncertain. V was shortened by 0 bases and J by 5 bases, with 4 bases between the two germline ends. In germline, CDR1 is DFQATT, CDR2 SNEGSKA (reference sequence). The CDR3 runs 11 residues. The CDR3 here is CSARDGETQYF. CDR3 coding DNA: TGCAGTGCTAGAGACGGGGAGACCCAGTACTTC.

V usage is TRBV10-2 and J usage is TRBJ2-5; 14 positions match TRBD2. Germline V gives CDR1 WSHSY, CDR2 SAAADI. V dropped 3 bases and J dropped 4; count of bases not matched to a gene: 4. CDR3 length equals 16 residues. Here the CDR3 DNA reads TGCGCCAGCAGTGAAATAGGACTAGCGGGAGGAGAGACCCAGTACTTC. Translating gives CASSEIGLAGGETQYF.

The rearrangement uses TRBV5-4 and TRBJ2-1, with D possibly TRBD2 on 6 matching bases. Trimming left V 6 bases short and J 4 bases short, with 14 bases between. CDR1 and CDR2 from the germline V gene are SGHNT and YYREEE (reference sequence). The length of the CDR3 is 14 residues. The CDR3 DNA follows: TGTGCCAGCAACCCGGGACTGGAGTACAATGAGCAGTTCTTC. Amino acids: CASNPGLEYNEQFF.

V gene TRBV5-6 combines with J gene TRBJ1-2; 9 nucleotides line up with TRBD1. Trimming removed 0 bases from V and 7 bases from J; junction bases left unmatched: 4. This CDR3 has 14 residues. The germline gives CDR1 SGHDT, CDR2 YYEEEE. This CDR3 reads CASSLGTGVGGYTF. CDR3 DNA sequence: TGTGCCAGCAGCTTGGGGACAGGGGTTGGTGGCTACACCTTC. The full variable domain, in which reference TRBV5-6 and TRBJ1-2 provide the parts outside the CDR3, is DAGVTQSPTHLIKTRGQQVTLRCSPKSGHDTVSWYQQALGQGPQFIFQYYEEEERQRGNFPDRFSGHQFPNYSSELNVNALLLGDSALYLCASSLGTGVGGYTFGSGTRLTVV.

V and J are TRBV11-2 and TRBJ1-5; 9 positions agree with TRBD1. V shed 3 bases and J 1 base; nucleotides not matched to a gene: 4. The CDR3 is made up of 16 amino acids. Germline lookup yields CDR1 SGHAT and CDR2 FQNNGV. The CDR3 sequence is CASSFGQGPSNQPQHF. The CDR3 DNA is TGTGCCAGCAGCTTCGGACAGGGGCCCAGCAATCAGCCCCAGCATTTT.

CDR3 coding DNA: TGCAGCACCACCGGGACCGATAACAATGAGCAGTTCTTC. Translated, it gives CSTTGTDNNEQFF. This chain links TRBV29-1 with TRBJ2-1; D is possibly TRBD1 or TRBD2 (5 bases each). The CDR3 loop spans 13 amino acids. The V gene lost 8 bases and the J gene lost 5 bases, with 16 bases spanning the gap. Germline lookup yields CDR1 SQVTM and CDR2 ANQGSEA.

V gene TRBV5-1 combines with J gene TRBJ2-2; 7 bases fit TRBD2. V was pared by 1 base and J by 5 bases, with 5 bases of the junction left unmatched. The CDR3 is 15 amino acids. The germline gives CDR1 SGHRS, CDR2 YFSETQ. CDR3 sequence (DNA): TGCGCCAGCAGCTTGAGGCGGGAGCGGACCGGGGAGCTGTTTTTT. Translation: CASSLRRERTGELFF.

This clone was seen once. The chain is built from TRBV21-1 and TRBJ2-7; TRBD2 is the table's D call, not checked against the DNA. TRBV21-1 has pseudogene status. CDR3 length: 11 residues. CDR3 DNA: TGTGCCAGCGGGAGCTCCTACGAGCAGTACTTC. It translates to CASGSSYEQYF.

J is TRBJ1-1 and V is TRBV11-3; weak D call: TRBD1 (6 bases). This CDR3 is 15 amino acids long. CDR1 and CDR2 (germline): SGHNT, YENEEA. Trimming pared 5 bases from V and 1 base from J, leaving 14 bases between. CDR3 region: CASSPGGQRNTEAFF. CDR3 DNA sequence: TGTGCCAGCAGCCCAGGTGGACAGAGGAACACTGAAGCTTTCTTT.

The CDR3, as DNA: TGTGCCAGCAGCTTCTGGACAGCCAACTATGGCTACACCTTC. Translation gives CASSFWTANYGYTF. The rearrangement joins TRBV5-5 to TRBJ1-2; D possibly corresponds to TRBD1 (6 bases). V was cut by 2 bases and J by 2 bases, with 10 bases left in between. The germline V gene has CDR1 SGHKS and CDR2 YYEKEE (reference sequence). The length of the CDR3 is 14 residues.

The chain recombines TRBV12-1 with TRBJ2-3; whether TRBD1, the table's D call, matches the DNA was not checked. TRBV12-1 is a pseudogene segment. The CDR3 covers 18 residues. The CDR3 coding sequence is TGTGCCAGCAGCTCCGGGGACAGGGGGCGGGATTTCACAGATACGCAGTATTTT. The encoded protein is CASSSGDRGRDFTDTQYF.

This clone occurred a few times. The rearrangement uses TRBV11-2 and TRBJ2-7; D remains unclear. V was clipped by 5 bases and J by 6 bases, with 8 bases between them. This CDR3 comprises 11 residues. Germline CDR1 is SGHAT and CDR2 is FQNNGV. CDR3 coding DNA: TGTGCCAGCAGCCTAATGGCCGAGCAGTACTTC. It translates to CASSLMAEQYF.